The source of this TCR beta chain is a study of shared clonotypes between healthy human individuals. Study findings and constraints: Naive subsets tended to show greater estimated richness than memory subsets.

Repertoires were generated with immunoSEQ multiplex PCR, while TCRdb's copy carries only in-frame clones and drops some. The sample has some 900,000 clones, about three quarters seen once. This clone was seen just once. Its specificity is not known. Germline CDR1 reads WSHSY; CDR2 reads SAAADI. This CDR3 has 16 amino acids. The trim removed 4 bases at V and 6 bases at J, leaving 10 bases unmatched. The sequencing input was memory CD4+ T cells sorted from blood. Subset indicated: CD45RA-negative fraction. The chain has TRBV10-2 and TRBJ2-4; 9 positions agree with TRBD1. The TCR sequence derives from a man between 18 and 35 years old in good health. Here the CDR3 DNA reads TGCGCCAGCAGTGGGATTCCCGGGACAGGGATAAACATTCAGTACTTC. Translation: CASSGIPGTGINIQYF.